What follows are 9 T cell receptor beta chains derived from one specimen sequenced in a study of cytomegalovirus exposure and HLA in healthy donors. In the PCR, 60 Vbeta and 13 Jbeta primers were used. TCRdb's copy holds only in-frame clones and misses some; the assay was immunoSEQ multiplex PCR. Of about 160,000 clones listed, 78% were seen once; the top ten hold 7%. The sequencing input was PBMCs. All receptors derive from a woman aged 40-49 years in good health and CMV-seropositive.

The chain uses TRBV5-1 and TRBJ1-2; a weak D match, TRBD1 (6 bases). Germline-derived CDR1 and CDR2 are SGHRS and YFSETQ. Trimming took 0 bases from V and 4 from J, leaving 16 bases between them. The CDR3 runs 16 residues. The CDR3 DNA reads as TGCGCCAGCAGCTTGGAGGTCGGGGGGCTAGGCTATGGCTACACCTTC. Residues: CASSLEVGGLGYGYTF. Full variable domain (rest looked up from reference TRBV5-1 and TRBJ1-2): KAGVTQTPRYLIKTRGQQVTLSCSPISGHRSVSWYQQTPGQGLQFLFEYFSETQRNKGNFPGRFSGRQFSNSRSEMNVSTLELGDSALYLCASSLEVGGLGYGYTFGSGTRLTVV.

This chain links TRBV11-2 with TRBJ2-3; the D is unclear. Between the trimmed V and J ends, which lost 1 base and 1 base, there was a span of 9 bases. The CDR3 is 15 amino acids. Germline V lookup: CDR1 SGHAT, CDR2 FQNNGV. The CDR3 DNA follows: TGTGCCAGCAGCTTAGGGCGGTGGGGCACAGATACGCAGTATTTT. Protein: CASSLGRWGTDTQYF.

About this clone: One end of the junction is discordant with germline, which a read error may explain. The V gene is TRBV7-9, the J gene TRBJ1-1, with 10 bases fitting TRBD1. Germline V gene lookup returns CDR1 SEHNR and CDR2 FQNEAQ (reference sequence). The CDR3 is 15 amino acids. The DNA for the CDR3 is TGTTCCAGCACCCTCGCCGACAGGGGGCATGGTGAAGCTTTCTTT. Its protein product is CSSTLADRGHGEAFF.

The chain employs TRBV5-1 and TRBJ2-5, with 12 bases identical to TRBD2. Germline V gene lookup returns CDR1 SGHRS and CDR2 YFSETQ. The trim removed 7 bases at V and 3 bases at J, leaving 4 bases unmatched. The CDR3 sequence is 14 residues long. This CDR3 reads CASGLAGSEETQYF. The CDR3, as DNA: TGCGCCAGCGGACTAGCGGGGTCCGAAGAGACCCAGTACTTC.

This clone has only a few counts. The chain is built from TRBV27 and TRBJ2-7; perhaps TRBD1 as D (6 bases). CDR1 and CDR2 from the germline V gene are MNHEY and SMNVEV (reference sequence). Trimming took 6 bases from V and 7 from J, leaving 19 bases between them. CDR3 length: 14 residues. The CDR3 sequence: CASSPSTGLGEQYF. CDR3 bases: TGTGCCAGCAGCCCGAGTACAGGGTTGGGTGAGCAGTACTTC.

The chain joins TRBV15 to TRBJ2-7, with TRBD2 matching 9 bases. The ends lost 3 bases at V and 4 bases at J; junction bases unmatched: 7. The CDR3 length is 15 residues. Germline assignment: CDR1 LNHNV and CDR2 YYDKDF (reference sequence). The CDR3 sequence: CATSSLGLAGYEQYF. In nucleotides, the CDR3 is TGTGCCACCAGCAGCTTGGGACTAGCTGGGTACGAGCAGTACTTC.

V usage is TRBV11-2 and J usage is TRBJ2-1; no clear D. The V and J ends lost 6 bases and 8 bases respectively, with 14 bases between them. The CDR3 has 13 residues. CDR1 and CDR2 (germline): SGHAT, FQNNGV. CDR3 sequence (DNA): TGTGCCAGCAGATTCTCCGGTATCCATGAGCAGTTCTTC. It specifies CASRFSGIHEQFF.

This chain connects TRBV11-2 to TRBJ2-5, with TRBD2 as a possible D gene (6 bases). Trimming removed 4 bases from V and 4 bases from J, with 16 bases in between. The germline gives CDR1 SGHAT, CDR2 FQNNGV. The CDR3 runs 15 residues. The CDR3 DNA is TGTGCCAGCAGCTCCCGGGGCGGGGAAGTAGAGACCCAGTACTTC. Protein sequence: CASSSRGGEVETQYF.

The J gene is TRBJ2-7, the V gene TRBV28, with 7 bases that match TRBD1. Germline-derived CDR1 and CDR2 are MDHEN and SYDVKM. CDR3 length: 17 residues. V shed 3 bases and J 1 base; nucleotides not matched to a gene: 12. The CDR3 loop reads CASSFFRVDRASYEQYF. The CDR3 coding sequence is TGTGCCAGCAGTTTCTTCAGGGTAGACAGGGCATCCTACGAGCAGTACTTC.